This entry describes one TCR beta chain. The source of the sample is a study of T cell changes during pregnancy in multiple sclerosis. Libraries were prepared by immunoSEQ multiplex PCR; TCRdb keeps only in-frame clonotypes and omits some of them. The table shows tens of thousands of clones, with around 92% occurring only once. Germline CDR1 SGHDT, CDR2 YYEEEE. The CDR3 is 13 residues long. J was trimmed by 8 bases and V by 4 bases; bases with no gene match: 7. The chain is built from TRBV5-6 and TRBJ2-5, with 8 positions matching TRBD1. Sample: peripheral blood, taken after pregnancy. The sequence was collected from a female donor with multiple sclerosis, enrolled in a pregnancy study. The CDR3 sequence is CASSLDRVFTQYF. The CDR3 DNA reads as TGTGCCAGCAGCCTGGACAGGGTTTTTACCCAGTACTTC.